This entry is about one T cell receptor beta chain. Its specificity is not known. This sample was included in a study of cytomegalovirus exposure and HLA in healthy donors. General observations from the study: Many donors carried some public TCRs, although rarity characterized most TCR sequences.

The CDR3 spans 15 residues. Germline CDR1 reads SNHLY; CDR2 reads FYNNEI. Trimming cost V 4 bases and J 5 bases; bases outside gene matches: 6. Primers included in the PCR were 60 Vbeta and 13 Jbeta primers. TCRdb's table, derived via immunoSEQ multiplex PCR, lists solely in-frame clones and lacks some. Counted here are fewer than 250,000 clones, about 81% occurring once; the ten biggest clones make up 6%. This clonotype was obtained from a middle-aged man in good health and CMV-seropositive. Sequencing was done on a sample of PBMCs. The chain uses TRBV2 and TRBJ2-3; the match to TRBD2 covers 10 bases. The CDR3 DNA follows: TGTGCCAGCAGTGCACTAGCGGGAAGTGTAGATACGCAGTATTTT. It codes for CASSALAGSVDTQYF.